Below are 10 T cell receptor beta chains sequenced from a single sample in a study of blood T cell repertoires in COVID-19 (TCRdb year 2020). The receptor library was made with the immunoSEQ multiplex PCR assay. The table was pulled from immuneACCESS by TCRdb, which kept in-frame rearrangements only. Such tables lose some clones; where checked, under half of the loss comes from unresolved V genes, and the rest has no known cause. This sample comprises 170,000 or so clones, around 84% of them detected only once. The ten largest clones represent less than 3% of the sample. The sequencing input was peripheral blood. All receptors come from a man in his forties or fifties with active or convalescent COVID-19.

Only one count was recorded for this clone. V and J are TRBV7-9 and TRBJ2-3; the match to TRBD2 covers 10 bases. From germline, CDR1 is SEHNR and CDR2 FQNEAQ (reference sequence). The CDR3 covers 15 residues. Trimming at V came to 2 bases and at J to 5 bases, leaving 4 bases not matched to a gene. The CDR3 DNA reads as TGTGCCAGCAGCTTAAGCGGGGGGGCCTTAGATACGCAGTATTTT. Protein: CASSLSGGALDTQYF.

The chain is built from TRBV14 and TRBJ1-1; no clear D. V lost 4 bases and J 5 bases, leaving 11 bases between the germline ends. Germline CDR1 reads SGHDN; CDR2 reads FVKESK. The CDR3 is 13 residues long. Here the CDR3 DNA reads TGTGCCAGCAGCCGGGGAGGGTGGACTGAAGCTTTCTTT. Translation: CASSRGGWTEAFF.

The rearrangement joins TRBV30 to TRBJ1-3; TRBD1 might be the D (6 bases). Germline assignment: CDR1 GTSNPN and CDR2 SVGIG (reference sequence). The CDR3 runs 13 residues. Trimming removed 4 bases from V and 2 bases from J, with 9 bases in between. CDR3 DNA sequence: TGTGCCTGGACCAAGGGGGCTGGAAACACCATATATTTT. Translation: CAWTKGAGNTIYF.

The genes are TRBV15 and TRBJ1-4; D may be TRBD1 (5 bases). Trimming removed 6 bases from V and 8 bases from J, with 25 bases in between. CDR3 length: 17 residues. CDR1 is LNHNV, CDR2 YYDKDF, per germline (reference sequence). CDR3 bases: TGTGCCACCAGACAAGCTCCCCCGGACAAGGTGATCGAAAAACTGTTTTTT. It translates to CATRQAPPDKVIEKLFF.

The CDR3 here is CASGVTSGGPGAGEQYF. The DNA of the CDR3 is TGTGCCAGCGGAGTAACTAGCGGGGGGCCTGGCGCGGGCGAGCAGTACTTC. This chain links TRBV28 with TRBJ2-7; 12 nucleotides align to TRBD2. The CDR3 totals 17 residues. The V segment lost 8 bases and the J segment 6 bases; nucleotides outside the gene matches: 17. Germline CDR1 is MDHEN and CDR2 is SYDVKM.

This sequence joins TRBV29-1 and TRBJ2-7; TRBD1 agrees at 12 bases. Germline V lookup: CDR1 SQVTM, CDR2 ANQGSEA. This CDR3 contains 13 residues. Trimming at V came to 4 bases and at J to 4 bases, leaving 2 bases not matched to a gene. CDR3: CSVGGQGAYEQYF. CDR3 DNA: TGCAGCGTTGGGGGACAGGGGGCTTACGAGCAGTACTTC.

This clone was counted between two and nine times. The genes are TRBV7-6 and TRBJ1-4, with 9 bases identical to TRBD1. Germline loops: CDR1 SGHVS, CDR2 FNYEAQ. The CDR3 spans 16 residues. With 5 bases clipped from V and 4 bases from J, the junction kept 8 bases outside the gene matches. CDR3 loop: CASSNRGPTGNEKLFF. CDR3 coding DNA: TGTGCCAGCAGCAACAGGGGGCCCACGGGTAATGAAAAACTGTTTTTT.

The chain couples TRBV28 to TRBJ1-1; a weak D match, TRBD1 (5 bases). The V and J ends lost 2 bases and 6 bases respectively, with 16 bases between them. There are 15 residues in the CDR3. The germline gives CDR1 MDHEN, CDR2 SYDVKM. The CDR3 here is CASSLPGGNNPEAFF. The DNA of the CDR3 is TGTGCCAGCAGTTTACCGGGGGGAAACAACCCTGAAGCTTTCTTT. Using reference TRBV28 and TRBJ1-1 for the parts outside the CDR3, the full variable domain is DVKVTQSSRYLVKRTGEKVFLECVQDMDHENMFWYRQDPGLGLRLIYFSYDVKMKEKGDIPEGYSVSREKKERFSLILESASTNQTSMYLCASSLPGGNNPEAFFGQGTRLTVV.

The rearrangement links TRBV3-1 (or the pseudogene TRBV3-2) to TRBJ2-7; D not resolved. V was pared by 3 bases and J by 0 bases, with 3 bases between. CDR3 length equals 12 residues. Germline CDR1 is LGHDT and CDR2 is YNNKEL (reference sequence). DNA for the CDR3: TGTGCCAGCAGCCAGGCCTCCTACGAGCAGTACTTC. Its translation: CASSQASYEQYF.

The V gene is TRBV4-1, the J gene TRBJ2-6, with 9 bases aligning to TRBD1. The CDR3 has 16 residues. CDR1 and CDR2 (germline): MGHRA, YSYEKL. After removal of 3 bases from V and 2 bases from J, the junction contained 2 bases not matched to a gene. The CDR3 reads CASSQDRGPGANVLTF. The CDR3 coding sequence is TGCGCCAGCAGCCAGGACAGGGGACCTGGGGCCAACGTCCTGACTTTC.